This TCR beta chain appears in the sequencing data of a study of identical twins' blood T cells. General study results and limits: Each donor's most abundant TCRbeta clonotypes shared more CDR3 sequences with her twin than unrelated donors. Environmental influences on twin similarity could not be excluded.

A previously described protocol, modified, built RNA-based TCR cDNA libraries. Each CDR3 protein gets one entry after TCRdb re-called the 5' RACE reads with MiXCR. The sample yields roughly 340,000 distinct CDR3 sequences, roughly 28% seen once. The donors were healthy female monozygous twins, three pairs in total. Comments on this clonotype: Its cognate antigen is unknown.

This clonotype was obtained from a woman aged 18-55 years in good health. Sequencing was performed on PBMCs.

The CDR3 DNA is TGTGCCACCAGTGATTCTACTAGCGGACCAGATACGCAGTATTTT. It translates to CATSDSTSGPDTQYF. This chain joins TRBV24-1 and TRBJ2-3; TRBD2 agrees at 8 bases. CDR3 length equals 15 residues. Germline loops: CDR1 KGHDR, CDR2 SFDVKD. With 2 bases clipped from V and 4 bases from J, the junction kept 4 bases outside the gene matches.